This passage covers 6 T cell receptor beta chains from one sample sequenced in a study of early T cells in non-severe SARS-CoV-2 infection (dated by TCRdb to the early 2020s). To prepare the library, 5' RACE was applied. Reads for this sample came from a NextSeq 500. TCRdb applied fastp at Q25 and MiXCR to the public reads, then kept only in-frame beta chains. Rows are combined by CDR3 protein, so each entry shows the most common genes and DNA. The sample includes some 66,000 distinct CDR3 sequences, with 9.1% observed a single time. 3.2% of the sample comes from the top ten. Source material: whole blood. These receptors were collected from an adult who was a healthcare worker with PCR-confirmed SARS-CoV-2 infection or an uninfected control (not recorded which).

The rearrangement uses TRBV28 and TRBJ2-3, with D possibly being TRBD2 (6 bases). The germline V gene has CDR1 MDHEN and CDR2 SYDVKM. Trimming removed 2 bases from V and 8 bases from J, with 11 bases in between. This CDR3 contains 13 residues. CDR3 protein: CASSLTSSVTQYF. CDR3 nucleotide sequence: TGTGCCAGCAGTTTAACCTCTAGCGTTACGCAGTATTTT.

This clonotype was seen many times. Germline is not matched at one junction end, which may reflect a read error. CDR3 nucleotides: TGCAGTGCTAGAGAGTACCAGGACAGCCCCCTTCACTTT. Translating it yields CSAREYQDSPLHF. The gene calls are TRBV20-1 and TRBJ1-6; possible D gene TRBD1, 6 bases. Germline-derived CDR1 and CDR2 are DFQATT and SNEGSKA (reference sequence). The CDR3 has 13 residues.

The table lists this clonotype with many counts. The chain is built from TRBV12-3 or TRBV12-4 and TRBJ2-7; D unresolved. Deletions cut 6 bases from V and 3 bases from J, with 6 bases between. This CDR3 is 11 amino acids long. CDR3 region: CASRGYYEQYF. The CDR3 DNA follows: TGTGCCAGCAGGGGGTACTACGAGCAGTACTTC.

The rearrangement links TRBV12-3 or TRBV12-4 to TRBJ2-5; TRBD2 matches at 12 bases. V shed 1 base, J shed 5 bases, and the junction held 5 bases outside the gene matches. This CDR3 has 16 residues. CDR3 sequence (DNA): TGTGCCAGCAGTTTAGGGCTAGCGGGAGGGCCGGAGACCCAGTACTTC. As protein: CASSLGLAGGPETQYF.

The chain links TRBV7-3 to TRBJ2-2; no firm D call. Germline CDR1 and CDR2: SGHTA and FQGTGA. Trimming stripped 6 bases from V and 0 bases from J, with 5 bases between. This CDR3 region has 13 residues. The DNA of the CDR3 is TGTGCCAGCAGTTCATCGAACACCGGGGAGCTGTTTTTT. Amino acid sequence: CASSSSNTGELFF.

In its sample, this clonotype was seen a few times. The chain has TRBV9 and TRBJ2-5; no definite D call. Germline-derived CDR1 and CDR2 are SGDLS and YYNGEE. The CDR3 sequence is 14 residues long. The germline V and J ends were trimmed by 2 bases and 0 bases, with 8 bases remaining between them. The chain's CDR3 is CASSVHSNQETQYF. The CDR3 DNA sequence: TGTGCCAGCAGCGTTCACAGTAACCAAGAGACCCAGTACTTC.